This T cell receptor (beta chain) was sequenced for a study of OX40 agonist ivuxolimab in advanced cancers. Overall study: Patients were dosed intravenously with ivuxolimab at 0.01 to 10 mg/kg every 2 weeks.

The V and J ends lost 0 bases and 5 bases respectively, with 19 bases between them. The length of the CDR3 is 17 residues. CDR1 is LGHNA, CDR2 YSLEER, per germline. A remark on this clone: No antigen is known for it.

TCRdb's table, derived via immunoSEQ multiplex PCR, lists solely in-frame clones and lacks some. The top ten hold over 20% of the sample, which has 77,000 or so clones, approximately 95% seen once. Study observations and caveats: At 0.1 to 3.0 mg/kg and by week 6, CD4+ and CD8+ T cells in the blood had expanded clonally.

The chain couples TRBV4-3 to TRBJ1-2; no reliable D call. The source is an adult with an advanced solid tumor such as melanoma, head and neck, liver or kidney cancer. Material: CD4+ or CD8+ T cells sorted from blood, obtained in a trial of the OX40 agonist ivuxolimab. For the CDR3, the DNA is TGCGCCAGCAGCCAAGATGGGCTGACAATATGGCCGTATGGCTACACCTTC. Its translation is CASSQDGLTIWPYGYTF.